This is a list of T cell receptor beta chains from one sample in a study of tumor-infiltrating lymphocytes in localized non-small cell lung cancer. The protocol was immunoSEQ multiplex PCR, while the TCRdb copy is restricted to in-frame clones and leaves out a portion. The sample has approximately 1,600 clones, around 37% seen once; the top ten hold roughly 15%. Sequencing was performed on uninvolved lung tissue not adjacent to the tumor. The receptors come from a human donor with non-small cell lung cancer. The CDR3 runs from the conserved cysteine through the conserved F or W. The order of the fields is CDR3 protein, V gene, CDR3 length, J gene.

CDR3aa: CASSLGRFDDEQYF; v_gene: TRBV5-1; len: 14; j_gene: TRBJ2-7
CDR3aa: CAWSVQTGGYEQYF; v_gene: TRBV30; len: 14; j_gene: TRBJ2-7
CDR3aa: CASSLLEQETQYF; v_gene: TRBV5-4; len: 13; j_gene: TRBJ2-5
CDR3aa: CASSLSTGGSYEQYF; v_gene: TRBV5-4; len: 15; j_gene: TRBJ2-7
CDR3aa: CASSQEGWDEQYF; v_gene: TRBV4-3; len: 13; j_gene: TRBJ2-7
CDR3aa: CASSSQDRTNEQYF; v_gene: TRBV5-1; len: 14; j_gene: TRBJ2-7
CDR3aa: CASSSETTGNEKLFF; v_gene: TRBV13; len: 15; j_gene: TRBJ1-4
CDR3aa: CAWSVRGEAEKLFF; v_gene: TRBV30; len: 14; j_gene: TRBJ1-4
CDR3aa: CASSLNMAEKLFF; v_gene: TRBV7-7; len: 13; j_gene: TRBJ1-4
CDR3aa: CASSPPTNPYEQYF; v_gene: TRBV4-1; len: 14; j_gene: TRBJ2-7
CDR3aa: CASSWGNNEQFF; v_gene: TRBV9; len: 12; j_gene: TRBJ2-1
CDR3aa: CASSPGRGIDTQYF; v_gene: TRBV5-1; len: 14; j_gene: TRBJ2-3
CDR3aa: CASSVGASGTVQETQYF; v_gene: TRBV9; len: 17; j_gene: TRBJ2-5
CDR3aa: CASSVDGGREQYF; v_gene: TRBV9; len: 13; j_gene: TRBJ2-7
CDR3aa: CASSGQQGARDEQFF; v_gene: TRBV5-1; len: 15; j_gene: TRBJ2-1
CDR3aa: CASSENSNQPQHF; v_gene: TRBV19; len: 13; j_gene: TRBJ1-5
CDR3aa: CAWSFLREKLFF; v_gene: TRBV30; len: 12; j_gene: TRBJ1-4
CDR3aa: CAWSVQGGNGYTF; v_gene: TRBV30; len: 13; j_gene: TRBJ1-2
CDR3aa: CASSLARGGTYNEQFF; v_gene: TRBV5-5; len: 16; j_gene: TRBJ2-1
CDR3aa: CAWSNGGDQPQHF; v_gene: TRBV30; len: 13; j_gene: TRBJ1-5
CDR3aa: CASSQGTVGHYGYTF; v_gene: TRBV4-3; len: 15; j_gene: TRBJ1-2
CDR3aa: CASSTGRPSSNQPQHF; v_gene: TRBV19; len: 16; j_gene: TRBJ1-5
CDR3aa: CAWTWFGTDTQYF; v_gene: TRBV30; len: 13; j_gene: TRBJ2-3
CDR3aa: CASSLGGLYNEQFF; v_gene: TRBV7-9; len: 14; j_gene: TRBJ2-1
CDR3aa: CASSPFRASLDGELFF; v_gene: TRBV5-1; len: 16; j_gene: TRBJ2-2
CDR3aa: CASSYSREYEQYF; v_gene: TRBV6-5; len: 13; j_gene: TRBJ2-7
CDR3aa: CSVEVGGLDTEAFF; v_gene: TRBV29-1; len: 14; j_gene: TRBJ1-1
CDR3aa: CASSQDWPSYEQYF; v_gene: TRBV4-3; len: 14; j_gene: TRBJ2-7
CDR3aa: CAWSEGTNGSPLHF; v_gene: TRBV30; len: 14; j_gene: TRBJ1-6
CDR3aa: CAWSLGAASYEQYF; v_gene: TRBV30; len: 14; j_gene: TRBJ2-7
CDR3aa: CASSVTRRKTYGYTF; v_gene: TRBV4-3; len: 15; j_gene: TRBJ1-2